This T cell receptor (beta chain) was captured in a study of shared clonotypes between healthy human individuals (dated by TCRdb to about 2020). Turning to the overall study: Two women and three men aged 18 to 49 years were included in the cohort. For each donor, CD4 naive and CD4 memory were each run on three plates, CD8 naive on two plates, and CD8 memory on one plate. To estimate repertoire size and how much clonotype sharing occurs between individuals, the study deeply sequenced the blood TCR repertoires of 4 to 6 healthy adults. Libraries were prepared and TCR repertoires were sequenced by different laboratories using diverse techniques, in order to increase sequencing depth and limit assay-specific biases. Per donor, leukapheresis produced somewhere between about 0.94 and 8.9 billion PBMCs.

Using the deep immunoSEQ assay, multiplex PCR amplified TCR CDR3 regions from genomic DNA. Extracted genomic DNA from each cell subset was spread evenly across all wells of several immunoSEQ 96-well plates, with each plate serving as a replicate. For sorted subsets, about 0.2 ug genomic DNA, equal to tens of thousands of T cell genomes, was loaded into each replicate PCR. Purified libraries were quantified with a Qubit 3.0 fluorometer, sized on a Bioanalyzer 2100, and re-quantified with the KAPA Library Quantification kit. Each immunoSEQ 96-well plate was sequenced on its own single-read 150-cycle Illumina NextSeq 550 flow cell. The source study handled its data this way. Because only junctional sequences without quality scores were contained in the immunoSEQ output, filtering matching that applied to full-length reads could not be performed. Sequences were annotated with PyIR, a Python wrapper for IgBLAST v1.9, using IMGT germline references to assign V/J genes and CDR3. Reads with weak V/J assignments (E-value above 1e-6), missing CDR3, stop codons, out-of-frame junctions, or ambiguous translated residues were removed. V3J clonotypes were defined as sequences sharing the same inferred V gene, J gene, and CDR3 amino acid sequence. To compute the percentage overlap between repertoires, the number of shared unique clonotypes was divided by the size of the smaller repertoire. Three approaches were used to assess repertoire richness: RTK rarefaction, the Chao1 estimator, and Recon v2.1 estimates of unobserved clonotypes. For all TCRbeta clonotypes obtained by the gDNA method from four donors, generation probabilities were computed with OLGA. Drawn from immuneACCESS, this table holds only the in-frame rearrangements with V and J called that TCRdb kept. Clones are partly lost; checked studies trace under half to an unresolved V gene and leave the rest unexplained. The V and J calls and the clone size are those of that table, but D and trimming were determined from the DNA. The sample contains 1.4 million to 1.5 million clones, roughly 96% of them found a single time. The ten biggest clones cover roughly 1.2% of the sample.

For CDR1 and CDR2, the germline V gene lists KGHSH and LQKENI. V is reduced by 1 base and J by 8 bases, leaving a spacing of 9 bases between them. The CDR3, cysteine through phenylalanine, is 13 amino acids long. CDR3 DNA is the only sequence kept; it has 39 bases, read in frame from the first base. Concerning this clone: Its antigen is still unknown. No much larger clonotype is one base removed from it; base qualities were not supplied.

Healthy HIV-negative adults with no recently reported acute infections or vaccinations were included as donors. Every donor was a Caucasian adult residing in Nashville, Tennessee, USA. CD4+ T cells were enriched by magnetic negative selection; naive cells were then positively selected on CD45RA, and the negative fraction formed the memory subset. Blood was obtained by leukapheresis, after which PBMCs were separated by Ficoll-Histopaque density gradient centrifugation and cryopreserved in liquid nitrogen vapor phase. Purity and quantity of every magnetically sorted T cell population were checked by analytical flow cytometry. Genomic DNA was isolated from every sorted fraction and measured by UV absorbance on a Nanodrop 2000c. Findings and caveats that apply to the study as a whole: Estimated clonotype richness was generally larger for naive than for memory subsets. Across a few donors, roughly 5.1% of naive CD4, roughly 3.5% of naive CD8, 2% to 2.5% of memory CD4, and 0.4% of memory CD8 clonotypes were shared. Based on pairwise subsampling, the degree of clonotype sharing among donors was expected to be affected by sequencing depth. Higher generation probabilities were observed for clonotypes shared by all four sorted-subset donors than for non-shared clonotypes. Because the study included only a small number of donors, the genetic and exposure-history diversity represented was limited. Even with the large sequencing depth, rarefaction of the sorted-subset datasets indicated that sequencing was incomplete. Only blood was sampled, and tissue TCR repertoires likely differ from those in blood.

What was sequenced was naive CD4+ T cells sorted from blood. In the paper's terms, the cell subset or site label means: CD45RA+ positively selected. This receptor was taken from a man younger than 40 in good health. The rearrangement combines TRBV18 with TRBJ2-1; the D gene identity is not certain. In nucleotide form, the sequence is TGTGCCAGCTCACCACTCGCCTCCGATGAGCAGTTCTTC. This sequence encodes CASSPLASDEQFF. The CDR3 plus the reference TRBV18 and TRBJ2-1 genes for the other parts give the full variable domain: NAGVMQNPRHLVRRRGQEARLRCSPMKGHSHVYWYRQLPEEGLKFMVYLQKENIIDESGMPKERFSAEFPKEGPSILRIQQVVRGDSAAYFCASSPLASDEQFFGPGTRLTVL.